The source of this T cell receptor beta chain is a study of breast tumors, draining lymph nodes, adjacent tissues (dated by TCRdb to 2016 to 2017). Turning to the overall study: The study compared TCR beta repertoires across tumor, adjacent nontumor tissue and axillary lymph nodes from breast cancer patients. The study was designed to assess the relationships and possible T-cell exchange between tumor, surrounding tissue and draining lymph node repertoires in human breast cancer. What the study reported, not specific to this receptor: Tumor T-cell repertoires showed less diversity than lymph node repertoires and more diversity than nontumor tissue repertoires, and tumor T-cell repertoires showed preferential V and J gene usage. The study presented the conclusion that tumor T cells originate in lymph nodes as consistent with a hypothesis, not as something directly demonstrated. In luminal-like breast cancer, tumor and nontumor tissue repertoires resembled each other significantly more than in basal-like breast cancer. The data were considered consistent with most tumor T cells being derived from the lymph node and subsequently expanding within tumor tissue.

The lymph node samples were taken from the axillary draining lymph nodes of breast cancer patients. V and J are trimmed by 5 bases and 5 bases, and the gene matches miss 5 bases of the junction. The CDR3 holds 14 amino acids from the cysteine to the phenylalanine. Of the read, only the CDR3 DNA is kept; its 42 bases are in frame from base 1. The table lists this clonotype with many counts. The target of this receptor is not known. Base qualities were left out, and no much larger clone turns up one base away. The data were produced on an Illumina HiSeq 2000. Multiplex PCR amplification was used to generate the TCR beta chain libraries. High-throughput sequencing was used to analyze the amplified TCR beta chain products. TCRdb reanalyzed the raw reads on its own, using fastp at Q25 for trimming and MiXCR for clone calling, and kept in-frame beta chains. Every CDR3 protein is listed once, alongside the most common genes and DNA of its rows. This sample is represented by 150,000 or so distinct CDR3 sequences; around 33% of them were singletons. The ten largest clones add up to 3% to 4% of the sample.

The clonotype comes from a female donor with breast cancer. Some clones in this sample may be carry-over from other donors' samples. Recombination linked TRBV12-3 or TRBV12-4 to TRBJ2-5; TRBD2 aligns with 10 central bases. The sample taken for sequencing was axillary lymph node tissue. The sequence in DNA is TGTGCCAGCAGTGATCCGGGACTAGCGGAGACCCAGTACTTC. Protein translation: CASSDPGLAETQYF.